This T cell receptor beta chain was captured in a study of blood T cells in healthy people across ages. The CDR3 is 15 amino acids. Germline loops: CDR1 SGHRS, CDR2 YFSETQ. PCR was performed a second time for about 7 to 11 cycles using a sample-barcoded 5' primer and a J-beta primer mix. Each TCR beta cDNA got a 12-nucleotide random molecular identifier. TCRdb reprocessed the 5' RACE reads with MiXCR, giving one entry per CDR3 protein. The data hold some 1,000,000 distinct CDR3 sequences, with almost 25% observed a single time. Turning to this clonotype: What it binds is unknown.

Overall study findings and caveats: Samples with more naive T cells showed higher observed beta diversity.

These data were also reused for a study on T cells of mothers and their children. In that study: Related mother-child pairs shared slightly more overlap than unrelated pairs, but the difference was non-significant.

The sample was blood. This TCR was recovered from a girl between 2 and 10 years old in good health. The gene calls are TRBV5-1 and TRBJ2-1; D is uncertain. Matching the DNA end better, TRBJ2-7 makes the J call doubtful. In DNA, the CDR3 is TGCGCCAGCAGCTTGGGGTGGGATTTGACCTACGAGCAGTACTTC. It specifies CASSLGWDLTYEQYF.